The source of this T cell receptor (beta chain) is a study of shared clonotypes between healthy human individuals. Original handling: Without quality scores, immunoSEQ junctional reads could not be filtered like full-length reads. The repertoire was sequenced with immunoSEQ multiplex PCR; TCRdb's copy has only in-frame clones and lacks some. V, J and clone size are taken as reported in that table, and D and trimming were inferred from the DNA itself. In the table there are hundreds of thousands of clones, over 60% of which are singletons. Free of recent acute infections or vaccinations, the donors were healthy HIV-negative adults. Germline V CDR1 and CDR2: MGHRA, YSYEKL. The CDR3 extends over 14 amino acids. V was cut by 1 base and J by 4 bases, with 10 bases left in between. Broader study findings: Represented diversity (both genetic and exposure-history) was limited by the small number of donors.

Of note for this clone: Antigen: not known.

The sequenced sample was PBMCs. V usage is TRBV4-1 and J usage is TRBJ1-1, with D unresolved. The sequence derives from a woman aged 40 to 49 in good health. Some clones in this sample may be carry-over from other donors' samples. DNA of the CDR3: TGCGCCAGCAGCCAAGTGGAAGGCGGCACTGAAGCTTTCTTT. It codes for CASSQVEGGTEAFF.